The rows below give T cell receptor beta chains drawn from one sample of a study of cytomegalovirus exposure and HLA in healthy donors. TCRdb keeps only in-frame clones here, not all; method: immunoSEQ multiplex PCR. The table shows approximately 130,000 clones, with about 77% occurring only once. Sequencing was carried out using PBMCs. These receptor sequences come from a man aged 45-65 years in good health and CMV-seronegative. CDR3s include the opening cysteine and the closing phenylalanine or tryptophan. The D gene is left open where the match is weak. The listing skips clone size in some rows; elsewhere it reads once, few, many or a size class.

clone size | D gene | J gene | V gene | CDR3 DNA | CDR3 protein
. | TRBD1 | TRBJ1-1 | TRBV2 | TGTGCCAGCAGTAAAGAGGGGGCCTCGGGCACTGAAGCTTTCTTT | CASSKEGASGTEAFF
once | . | TRBJ2-7 | TRBV27 | TGTGCCAGCAGCTGGGGACTGAGCTACGAGCAGTACTTC | CASSWGLSYEQYF
. | . | TRBJ2-5 | TRBV15 | TGTGCCACTAGCAGAGATGGGGGGCAAGAGACCCAGTACTTC | CATSRDGGQETQYF
. | . | TRBJ2-7 | TRBV30 | TGTGCCTGGAGTGTAACGGGTGGCGAGCAGTACTTC | CAWSVTGGEQYF
. | . | TRBJ1-3 | TRBV28 | TGTGCCAGCAGTTTTGAGGGAAAAGGAAACACCATATATTTT | CASSFEGKGNTIYF
. | TRBD1 | TRBJ2-5 | TRBV19 | TGTGCCAGTAGCGTAACAGGGGCCGTATTGGAGACCCAGTACTTC | CASSVTGAVLETQYF
. | TRBD2 | TRBJ2-7 | TRBV28 | TGTGCCAGCAGCCCAGGGGGAGCGGGAGGGATCATCGGCGAGCAGTACTTC | CASSPGGAGGIIGEQYF
. | TRBD2 | TRBJ2-1 | TRBV7-9 | TGTGCCAGCATAAGGGGCGGGAGCTCCTACAATGAGCAGTTCTTC | CASIRGGSSYNEQFF
. | . | TRBJ2-7 | TRBV5-4 | TGTGCCAGCAGCTACTTAGACTCCTACGAGCAGTACTTC | CASSYLDSYEQYF
. | . | TRBJ2-7 | TRBV6-5 | TGTGCCAGCAGTCGGGATAAGTGGCAGTACTTC | CASSRDKWQYF
. | . | TRBJ2-1 | TRBV5-1 | TGCGCCAGCAGCTTACCCTCGACCGGGTCGAATGAGCAGTTCTTC | CASSLPSTGSNEQFF
once | TRBD2 | TRBJ2-5 | TRBV25-1 | TGTGCCAGCAGTGAGACTAGCGGGAGCCAAGAGACCCAGTACTTC | CASSETSGSQETQYF
. | . | TRBJ2-3 | TRBV5-1 | TGCGCCAGCAGCCCCTTGGGGCATTCTAGCACAGATACGCAGTATTTT | CASSPLGHSSTDTQYF
. | . | TRBJ2-7 | TRBV11-2 | TGTGCCAGCAGCTTTGGGAGCGCCTACGAGCAGTACTTC | CASSFGSAYEQYF
. | . | TRBJ2-1 | TRBV28 | TGTGCCAGCAGTTACAGGGAGGAGCAGTTCTTC | CASSYREEQFF
. | TRBD2 | TRBJ2-2 | TRBV10-3 | TGTGCCATCAAGAGGGCGGGAGGTGGAACCGGGGAGCTGTTTTTT | CAIKRAGGGTGELFF
. | TRBD2 | TRBJ2-7 | TRBV5-4 | TGTGCCAGCAGCCGTCTAGCGGGAGGGCCCTACGAGCAGTACTTC | CASSRLAGGPYEQYF
once | TRBD2 | TRBJ2-7 | TRBV7-9 | TGTGCCAGCAGCCCTGGGGGTAGCGGGATCACTCGCGAGCAGTACTTC | CASSPGGSGITREQYF
. | TRBD1 | TRBJ2-7 | TRBV6-1 | TGTGCCAGCAGTGAAGAGGGACAGGGGTATCCGAGCCCCTCCTACGAGCAGTACTTC | CASSEEGQGYPSPSYEQYF
few | . | TRBJ1-1 | TRBV4-2 | TGTGCCAGCAGCCAAGACCGCGGTGAAGCTTTCTTT | CASSQDRGEAFF
. | TRBD1 | TRBJ1-2 | TRBV6-5 | TGTGCCAGCAGTTATCGACAGGGACTCTATGGCTACACCTTC | CASSYRQGLYGYTF
. | . | TRBJ1-1 | TRBV28 | TGTGCCAGCACCAAATCCAACAGGAACACTGAAGCTTTCTTT | CASTKSNRNTEAFF